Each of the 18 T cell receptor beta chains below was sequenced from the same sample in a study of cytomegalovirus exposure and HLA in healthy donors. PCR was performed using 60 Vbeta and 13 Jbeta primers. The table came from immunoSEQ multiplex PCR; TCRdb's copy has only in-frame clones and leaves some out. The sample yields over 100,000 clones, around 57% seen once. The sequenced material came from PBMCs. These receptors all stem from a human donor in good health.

The CDR3 DNA sequence: TGTGCCAGCAGCTTTATCAGTGAGCAGTTCTTC. This sequence encodes CASSFISEQFF. This rearrangement joins TRBV7-2 to TRBJ2-1, with D unclear. The V gene lost 3 bases and the J gene lost 9 bases, with 6 bases spanning the gap. Germline assignment: CDR1 SGHTA and CDR2 FQGNSA. The CDR3 sequence is 11 residues long.

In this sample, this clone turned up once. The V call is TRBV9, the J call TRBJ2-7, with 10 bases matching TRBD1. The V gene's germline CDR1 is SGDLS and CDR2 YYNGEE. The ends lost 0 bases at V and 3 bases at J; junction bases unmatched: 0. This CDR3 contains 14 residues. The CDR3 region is CASSVGDRGYEQYF. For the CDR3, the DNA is TGTGCCAGCAGCGTAGGGGACAGGGGCTACGAGCAGTACTTC.

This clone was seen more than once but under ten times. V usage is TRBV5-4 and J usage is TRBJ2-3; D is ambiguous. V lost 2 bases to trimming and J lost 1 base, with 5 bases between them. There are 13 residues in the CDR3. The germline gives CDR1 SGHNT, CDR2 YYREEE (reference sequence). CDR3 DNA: TGTGCCAGCAGCTTCCAGGGCACAGATACGCAGTATTTT. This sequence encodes CASSFQGTDTQYF.

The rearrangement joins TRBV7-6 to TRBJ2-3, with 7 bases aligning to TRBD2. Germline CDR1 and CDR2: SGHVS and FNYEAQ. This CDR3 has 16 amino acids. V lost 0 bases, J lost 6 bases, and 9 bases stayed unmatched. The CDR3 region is CASSLAPGGSADTQYF. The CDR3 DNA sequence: TGTGCCAGCAGCTTAGCGCCTGGCGGGAGCGCGGATACGCAGTATTTT.

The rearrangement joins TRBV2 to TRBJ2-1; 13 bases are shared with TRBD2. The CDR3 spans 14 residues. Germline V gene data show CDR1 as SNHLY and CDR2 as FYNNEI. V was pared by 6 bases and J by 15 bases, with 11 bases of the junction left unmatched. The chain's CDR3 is CASRGTSGEGYRFF. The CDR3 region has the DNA TGTGCCAGCAGGGGGACTAGCGGGGAGGGGTATCGGTTCTTC.

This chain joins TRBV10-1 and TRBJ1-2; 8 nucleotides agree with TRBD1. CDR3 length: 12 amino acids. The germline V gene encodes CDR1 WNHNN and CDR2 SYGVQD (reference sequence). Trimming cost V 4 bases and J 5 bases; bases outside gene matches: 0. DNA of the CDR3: TGCGCCAGCAGTGGACAGGGGTATGGCTACACCTTC. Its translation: CASSGQGYGYTF.

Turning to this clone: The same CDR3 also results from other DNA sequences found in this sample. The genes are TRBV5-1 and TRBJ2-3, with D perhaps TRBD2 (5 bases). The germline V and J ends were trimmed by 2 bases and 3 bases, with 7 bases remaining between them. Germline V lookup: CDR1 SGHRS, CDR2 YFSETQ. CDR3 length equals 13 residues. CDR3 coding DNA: TGCGCCAGCAGCTTCCGGGAAACAGATACGCAGTATTTT. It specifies CASSFRETDTQYF.

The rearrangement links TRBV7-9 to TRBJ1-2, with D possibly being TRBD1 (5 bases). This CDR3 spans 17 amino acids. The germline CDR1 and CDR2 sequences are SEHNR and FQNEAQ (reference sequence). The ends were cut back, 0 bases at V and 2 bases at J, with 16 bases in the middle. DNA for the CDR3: TGTGCCAGCAGCTTAGCTGCGGCAGGGCGTACAAACTATGGCTACACCTTC. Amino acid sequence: CASSLAAAGRTNYGYTF. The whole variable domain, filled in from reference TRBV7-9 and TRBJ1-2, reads DTGVSQNPRHKITKRGQNVTFRCDPISEHNRLYWYRQTLGQGPEFLTYFQNEAQLEKSRLLSDRFSAERPKGSFSTLEIQRTEQGDSAMYLCASSLAAAGRTNYGYTFGSGTRLTVV.

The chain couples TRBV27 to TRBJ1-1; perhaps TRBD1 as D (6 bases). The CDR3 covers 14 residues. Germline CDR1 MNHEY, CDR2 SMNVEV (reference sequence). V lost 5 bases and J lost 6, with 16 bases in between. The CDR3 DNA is TGTGCCAGCAGTCCCCAGGGGCAGCTCCCTGAAGCTTTCTTT. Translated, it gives CASSPQGQLPEAFF.

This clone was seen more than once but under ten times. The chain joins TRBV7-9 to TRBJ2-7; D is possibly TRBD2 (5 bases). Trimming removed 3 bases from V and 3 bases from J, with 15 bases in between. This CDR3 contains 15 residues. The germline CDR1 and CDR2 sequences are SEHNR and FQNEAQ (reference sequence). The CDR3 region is CASSFRGTMSYEQYF. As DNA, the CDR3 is TGTGCCAGCAGCTTTCGGGGTACGATGAGCTACGAGCAGTACTTC.

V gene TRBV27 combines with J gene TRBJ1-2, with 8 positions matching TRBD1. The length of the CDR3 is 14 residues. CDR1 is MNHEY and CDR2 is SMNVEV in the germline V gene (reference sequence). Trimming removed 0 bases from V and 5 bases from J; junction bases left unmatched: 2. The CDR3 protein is CASSLSGQGYGYTF. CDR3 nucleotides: TGTGCCAGCAGTTTATCTGGACAGGGATATGGCTACACCTTC.

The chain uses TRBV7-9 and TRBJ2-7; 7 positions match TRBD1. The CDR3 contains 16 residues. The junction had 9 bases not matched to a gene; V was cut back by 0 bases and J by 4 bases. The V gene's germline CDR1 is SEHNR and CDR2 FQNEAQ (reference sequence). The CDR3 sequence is CASSLATPTGAYEQYF. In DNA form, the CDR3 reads TGTGCCAGCAGCTTAGCGACCCCAACAGGGGCATACGAGCAGTACTTC.

DNA of the CDR3: TGTGCCAGTAGTCCCGGGGGGGACAATGAGCAGTTCTTC. Translating gives CASSPGGDNEQFF. This chain joins TRBV19 and TRBJ2-1; 8 positions match TRBD2. The CDR3 runs 13 residues. V trimming: 5 bases; J trimming: 5 bases; junction bases outside the gene matches: 2. The V gene's germline CDR1 is LNHDA and CDR2 SQIVND (reference sequence). The full variable domain, with the rest looked up from reference TRBV19 and TRBJ2-1, is DGGITQSPKYLFRKEGQNVTLSCEQNLNHDAMYWYRQDPGQGLRLIYYSQIVNDFQKGDIAEGYSVSREKKESFPLTVTSAQKNPTAFYLCASSPGGDNEQFFGPGTRLTVL.

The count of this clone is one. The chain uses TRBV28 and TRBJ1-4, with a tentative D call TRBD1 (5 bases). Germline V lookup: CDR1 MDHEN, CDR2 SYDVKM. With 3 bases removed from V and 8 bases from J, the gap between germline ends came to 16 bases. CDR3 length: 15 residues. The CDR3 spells CASSLGRGGYEKLFF. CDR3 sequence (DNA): TGTGCCAGCAGTTTGGGGCGGGGTGGGTACGAAAAACTGTTTTTT. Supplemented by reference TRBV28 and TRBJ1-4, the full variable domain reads DVKVTQSSRYLVKRTGEKVFLECVQDMDHENMFWYRQDPGLGLRLIYFSYDVKMKEKGDIPEGYSVSREKKERFSLILESASTNQTSMYLCASSLGRGGYEKLFFGSGTQLSVL.

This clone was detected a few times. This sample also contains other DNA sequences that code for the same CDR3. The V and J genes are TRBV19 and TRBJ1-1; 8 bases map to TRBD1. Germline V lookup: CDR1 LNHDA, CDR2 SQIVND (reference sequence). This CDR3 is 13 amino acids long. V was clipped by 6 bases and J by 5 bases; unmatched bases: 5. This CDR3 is CASSTGGGTEAFF. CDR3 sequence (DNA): TGTGCCAGTAGCACAGGGGGAGGAACTGAAGCTTTCTTT. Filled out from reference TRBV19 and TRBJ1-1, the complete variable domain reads DGGITQSPKYLFRKEGQNVTLSCEQNLNHDAMYWYRQDPGQGLRLIYYSQIVNDFQKGDIAEGYSVSREKKESFPLTVTSAQKNPTAFYLCASSTGGGTEAFFGQGTRLTVV.

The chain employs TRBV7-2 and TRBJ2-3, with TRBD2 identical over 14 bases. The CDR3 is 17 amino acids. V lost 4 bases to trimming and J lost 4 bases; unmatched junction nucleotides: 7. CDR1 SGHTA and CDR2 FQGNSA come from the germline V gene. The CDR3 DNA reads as TGTGCCAGCAGCTCCAGGGGGACTAGCGGGAGCCCAGATACGCAGTATTTT. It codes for CASSSRGTSGSPDTQYF.

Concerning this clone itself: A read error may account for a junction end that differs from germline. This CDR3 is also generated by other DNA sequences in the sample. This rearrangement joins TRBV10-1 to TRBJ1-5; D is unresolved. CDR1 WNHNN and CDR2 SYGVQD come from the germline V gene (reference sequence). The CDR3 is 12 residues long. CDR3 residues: CASIQTYQPQHF. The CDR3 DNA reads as TGCGCCAGCATTCAGACATACCAGCCTCAGCATTTT.

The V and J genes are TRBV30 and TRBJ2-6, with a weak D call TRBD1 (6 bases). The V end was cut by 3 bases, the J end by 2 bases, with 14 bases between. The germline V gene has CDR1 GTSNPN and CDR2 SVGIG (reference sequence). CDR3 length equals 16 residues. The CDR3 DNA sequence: TGTGCCTGGAGGGGTACAGGGATTACTGGGGCCAACGTCCTGACTTTC. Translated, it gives CAWRGTGITGANVLTF.